This T cell receptor beta chain is drawn from a study of blood T cell repertoires in COVID-19. Authors' data handling: Researchers report that nucleated cell counts were estimated from reference gene primer amplification. The repertoire was sequenced with immunoSEQ multiplex PCR; TCRdb's copy has only in-frame clones and lacks some. The V and J calls and clone size come from that table; D and trimming were worked out from the DNA. Of tens of thousands of clones listed, 70% to 85% are singletons. The germline gives CDR1 MDHEN, CDR2 SYDVKM. The CDR3 runs 13 residues. Trimming left V 4 bases short and J 12 bases short, with 16 bases between.

The receptor was derived from a woman older than 75 with acute or convalescent COVID-19. The J gene is TRBJ2-1, the V gene TRBV28, with D maybe TRBD2 (6 bases). Sequenced material: peripheral blood. Here the CDR3 DNA reads TGTGCCAGCAGTTCCTCACGGTCCGGGGGGCAGTTCTTC. This gives the protein CASSSSRSGGQFF.